These 5 T cell receptor beta chains came from one sample sequenced in a study of T cells after yellow fever vaccination. TCRdb redid the calling of the 5' RACE reads with MiXCR, one entry per CDR3 protein. The sample consists of under 400,000 distinct CDR3 sequences, more than 9% of them appearing once. The sample in question was PBMCs, obtained on the day of the first yellow fever vaccination. The receptors come from a man between 18 and 35 years old who received the YFV17D yellow fever vaccine.

The rearrangement links TRBV6-1 to TRBJ1-1; a possible D gene is TRBD1 (5 bases). Germline assignment: CDR1 MNHNS and CDR2 SASEGT. The CDR3 sequence is 13 residues long. Trimming cost V 6 bases and J 4 bases, with 12 bases left between them. As DNA, the CDR3 is TGTGCCAGCAGCCCGGAGGGACGCACTGAAGCTTTCTTT. Translating it yields CASSPEGRTEAFF.

This clonotype was counted only a few times. V gene TRBV12-3 or TRBV12-4 combines with J gene TRBJ1-1, with 8 bases that match TRBD1. The CDR3 runs to 16 residues. J gave up 2 bases and V 5 bases, and 10 bases lay outside the gene matches. CDR3: CASSSGQGYSNTEAFF. As DNA, the CDR3 is TGTGCCAGCAGTAGTGGACAGGGATACTCTAACACTGAAGCTTTCTTT.

This clonotype was observed a handful of times. The chain carries TRBV27 and TRBJ2-7; a possible D gene is TRBD2 (6 bases). V was trimmed by 0 bases and J by 3 bases, leaving 12 bases between them. Germline CDR1 and CDR2: MNHEY and SMNVEV (reference sequence). The CDR3 runs to 15 residues. The CDR3 DNA follows: TGTGCCAGCAGTTTATCGGCAGGCGGGGTCTACGAGCAGTACTTC. Amino acids: CASSLSAGGVYEQYF.

V is TRBV4-3 and J is TRBJ2-5; 8 nucleotides agree with TRBD1. The V and J ends lost 3 bases and 4 bases, in that order; junction bases with no gene match: 13. This CDR3 comprises 17 residues. Germline CDR1 reads LGHNA; CDR2 reads YSLEER. Here the CDR3 DNA reads TGCGCCAGCAGCCAGCGAATGTCTTGGACAGGGTCAGAGACCCAGTACTTC. Its translation: CASSQRMSWTGSETQYF.

This sequence joins TRBV4-2 and TRBJ2-2; D possibly corresponds to TRBD2 (6 bases). Germline-derived CDR1 and CDR2 are LGHNA and YNFKEQ. Trimming cost V 8 bases and J 2 bases, with 15 bases left between them. The CDR3 sequence is 15 residues long. The CDR3 protein is CASDNRGTNTGELFF. The CDR3 DNA reads TGTGCCAGCGACAACCGGGGGACCAACACCGGGGAGCTGTTTTTT.